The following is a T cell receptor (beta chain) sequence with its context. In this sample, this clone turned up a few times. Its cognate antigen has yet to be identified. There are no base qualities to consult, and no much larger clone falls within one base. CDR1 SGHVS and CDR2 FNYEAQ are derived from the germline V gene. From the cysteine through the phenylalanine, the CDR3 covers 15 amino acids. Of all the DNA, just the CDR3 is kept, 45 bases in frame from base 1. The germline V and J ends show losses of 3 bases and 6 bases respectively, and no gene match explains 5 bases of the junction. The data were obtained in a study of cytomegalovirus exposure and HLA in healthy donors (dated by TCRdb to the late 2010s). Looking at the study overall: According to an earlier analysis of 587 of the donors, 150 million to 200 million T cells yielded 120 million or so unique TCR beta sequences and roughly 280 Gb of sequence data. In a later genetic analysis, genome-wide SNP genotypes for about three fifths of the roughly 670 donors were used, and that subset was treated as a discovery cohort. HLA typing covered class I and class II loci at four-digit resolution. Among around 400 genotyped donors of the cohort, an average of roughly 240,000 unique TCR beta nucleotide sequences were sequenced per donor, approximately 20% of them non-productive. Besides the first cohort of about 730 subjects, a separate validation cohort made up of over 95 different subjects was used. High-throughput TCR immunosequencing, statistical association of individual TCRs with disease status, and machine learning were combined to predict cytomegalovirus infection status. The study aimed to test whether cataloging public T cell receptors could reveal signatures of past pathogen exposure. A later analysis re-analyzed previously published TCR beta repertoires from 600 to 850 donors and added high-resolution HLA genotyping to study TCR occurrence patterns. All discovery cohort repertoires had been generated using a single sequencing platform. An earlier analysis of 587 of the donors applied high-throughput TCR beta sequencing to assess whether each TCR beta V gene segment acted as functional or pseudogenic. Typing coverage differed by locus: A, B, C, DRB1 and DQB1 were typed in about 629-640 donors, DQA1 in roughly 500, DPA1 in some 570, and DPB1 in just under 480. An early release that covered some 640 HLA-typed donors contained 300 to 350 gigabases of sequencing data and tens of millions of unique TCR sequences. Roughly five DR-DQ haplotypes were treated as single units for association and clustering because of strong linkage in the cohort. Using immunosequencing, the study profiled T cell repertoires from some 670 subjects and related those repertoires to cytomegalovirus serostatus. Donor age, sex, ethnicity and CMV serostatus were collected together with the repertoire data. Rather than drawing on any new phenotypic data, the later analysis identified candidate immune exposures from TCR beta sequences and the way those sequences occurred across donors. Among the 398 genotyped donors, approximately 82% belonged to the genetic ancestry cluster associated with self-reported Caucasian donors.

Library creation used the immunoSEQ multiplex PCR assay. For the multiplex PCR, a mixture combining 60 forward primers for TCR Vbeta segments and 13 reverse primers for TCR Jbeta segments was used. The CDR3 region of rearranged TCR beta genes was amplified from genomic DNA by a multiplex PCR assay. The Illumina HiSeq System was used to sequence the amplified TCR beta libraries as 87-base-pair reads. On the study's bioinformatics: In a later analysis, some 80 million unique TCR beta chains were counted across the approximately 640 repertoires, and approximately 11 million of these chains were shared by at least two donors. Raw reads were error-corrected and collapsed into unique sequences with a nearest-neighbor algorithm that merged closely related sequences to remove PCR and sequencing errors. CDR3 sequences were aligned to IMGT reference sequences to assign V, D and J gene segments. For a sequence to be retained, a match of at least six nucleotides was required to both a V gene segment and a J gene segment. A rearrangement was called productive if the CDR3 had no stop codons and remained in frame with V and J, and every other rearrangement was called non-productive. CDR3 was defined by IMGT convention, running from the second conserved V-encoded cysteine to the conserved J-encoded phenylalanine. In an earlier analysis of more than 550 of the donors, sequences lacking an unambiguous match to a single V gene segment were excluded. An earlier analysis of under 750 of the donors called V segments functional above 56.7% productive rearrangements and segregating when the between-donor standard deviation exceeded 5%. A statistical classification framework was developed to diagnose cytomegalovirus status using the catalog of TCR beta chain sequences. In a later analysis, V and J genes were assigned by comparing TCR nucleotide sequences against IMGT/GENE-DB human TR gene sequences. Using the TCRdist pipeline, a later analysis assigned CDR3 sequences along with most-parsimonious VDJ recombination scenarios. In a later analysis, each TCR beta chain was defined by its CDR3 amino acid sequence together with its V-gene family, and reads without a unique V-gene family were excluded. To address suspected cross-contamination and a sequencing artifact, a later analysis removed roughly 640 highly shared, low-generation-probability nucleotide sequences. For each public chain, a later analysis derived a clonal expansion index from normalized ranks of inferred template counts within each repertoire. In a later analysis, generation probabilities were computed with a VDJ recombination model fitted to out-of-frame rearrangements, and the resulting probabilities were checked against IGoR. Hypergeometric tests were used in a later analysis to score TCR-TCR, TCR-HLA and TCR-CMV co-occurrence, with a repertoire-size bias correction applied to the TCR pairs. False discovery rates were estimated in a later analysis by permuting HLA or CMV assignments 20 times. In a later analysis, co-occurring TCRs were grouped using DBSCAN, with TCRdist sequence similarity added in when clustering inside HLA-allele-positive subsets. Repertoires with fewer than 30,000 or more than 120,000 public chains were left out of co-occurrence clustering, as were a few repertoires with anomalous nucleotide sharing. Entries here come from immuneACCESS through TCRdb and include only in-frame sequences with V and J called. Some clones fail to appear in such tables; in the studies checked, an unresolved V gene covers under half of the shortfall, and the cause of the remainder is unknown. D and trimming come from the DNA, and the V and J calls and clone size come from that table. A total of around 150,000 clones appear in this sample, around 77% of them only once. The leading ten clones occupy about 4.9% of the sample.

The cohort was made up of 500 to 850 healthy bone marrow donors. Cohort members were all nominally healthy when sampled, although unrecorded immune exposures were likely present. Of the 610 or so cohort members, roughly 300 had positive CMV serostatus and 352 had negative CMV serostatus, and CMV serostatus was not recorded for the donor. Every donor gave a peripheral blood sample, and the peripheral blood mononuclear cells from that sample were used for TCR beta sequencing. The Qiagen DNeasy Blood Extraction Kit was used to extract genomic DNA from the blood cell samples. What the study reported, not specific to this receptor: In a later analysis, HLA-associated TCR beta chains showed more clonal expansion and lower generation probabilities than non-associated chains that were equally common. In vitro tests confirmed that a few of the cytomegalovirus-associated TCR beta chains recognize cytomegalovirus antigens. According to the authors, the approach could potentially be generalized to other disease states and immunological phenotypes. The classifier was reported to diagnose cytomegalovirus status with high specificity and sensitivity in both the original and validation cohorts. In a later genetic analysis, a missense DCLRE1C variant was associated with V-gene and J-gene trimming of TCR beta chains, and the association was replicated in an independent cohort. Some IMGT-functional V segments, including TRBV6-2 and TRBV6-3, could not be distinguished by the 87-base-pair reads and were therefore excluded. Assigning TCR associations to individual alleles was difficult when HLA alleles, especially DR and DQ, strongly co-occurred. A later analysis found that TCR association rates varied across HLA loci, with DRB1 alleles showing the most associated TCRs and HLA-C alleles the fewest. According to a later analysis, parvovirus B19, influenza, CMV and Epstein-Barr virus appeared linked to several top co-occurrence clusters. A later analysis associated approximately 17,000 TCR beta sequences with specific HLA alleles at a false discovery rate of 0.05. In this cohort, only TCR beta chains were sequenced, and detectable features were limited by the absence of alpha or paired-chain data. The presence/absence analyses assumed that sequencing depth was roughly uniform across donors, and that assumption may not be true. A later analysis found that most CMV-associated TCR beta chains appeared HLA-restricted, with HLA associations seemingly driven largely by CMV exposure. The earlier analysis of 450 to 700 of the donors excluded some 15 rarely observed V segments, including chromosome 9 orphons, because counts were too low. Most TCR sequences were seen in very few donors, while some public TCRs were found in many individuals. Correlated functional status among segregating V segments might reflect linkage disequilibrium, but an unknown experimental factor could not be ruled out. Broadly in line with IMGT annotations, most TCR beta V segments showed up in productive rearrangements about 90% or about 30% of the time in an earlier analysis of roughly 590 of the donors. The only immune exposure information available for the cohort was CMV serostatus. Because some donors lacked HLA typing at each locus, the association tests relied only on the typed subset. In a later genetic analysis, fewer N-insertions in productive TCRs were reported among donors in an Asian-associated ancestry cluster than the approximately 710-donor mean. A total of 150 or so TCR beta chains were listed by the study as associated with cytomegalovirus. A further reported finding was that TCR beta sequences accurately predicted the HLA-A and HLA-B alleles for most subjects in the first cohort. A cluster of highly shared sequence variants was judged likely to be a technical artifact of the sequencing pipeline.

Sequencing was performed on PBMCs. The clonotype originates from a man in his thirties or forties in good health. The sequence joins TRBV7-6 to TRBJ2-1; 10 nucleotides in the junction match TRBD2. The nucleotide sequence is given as TGTGCCAGCAGCTTCAGACTAGCGGGTATCAATGAGCAGTTCTTC. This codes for CASSFRLAGINEQFF.